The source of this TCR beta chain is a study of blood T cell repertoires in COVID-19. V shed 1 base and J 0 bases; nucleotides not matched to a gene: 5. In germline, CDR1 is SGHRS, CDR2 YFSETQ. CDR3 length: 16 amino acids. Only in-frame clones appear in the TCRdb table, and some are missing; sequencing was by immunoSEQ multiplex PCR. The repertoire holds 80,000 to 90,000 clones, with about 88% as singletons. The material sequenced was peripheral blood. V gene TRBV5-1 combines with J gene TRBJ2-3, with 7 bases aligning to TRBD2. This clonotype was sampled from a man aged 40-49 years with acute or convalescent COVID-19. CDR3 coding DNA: TGCGCCAGCAGCTTGTCCGGGAGGCCTAGCACAGATACGCAGTATTTT. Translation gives CASSLSGRPSTDTQYF. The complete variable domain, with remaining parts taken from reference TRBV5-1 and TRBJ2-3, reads KAGVTQTPRYLIKTRGQQVTLSCSPISGHRSVSWYQQTPGQGLQFLFEYFSETQRNKGNFPGRFSGRQFSNSRSEMNVSTLELGDSALYLCASSLSGRPSTDTQYFGPGTRLTVL.